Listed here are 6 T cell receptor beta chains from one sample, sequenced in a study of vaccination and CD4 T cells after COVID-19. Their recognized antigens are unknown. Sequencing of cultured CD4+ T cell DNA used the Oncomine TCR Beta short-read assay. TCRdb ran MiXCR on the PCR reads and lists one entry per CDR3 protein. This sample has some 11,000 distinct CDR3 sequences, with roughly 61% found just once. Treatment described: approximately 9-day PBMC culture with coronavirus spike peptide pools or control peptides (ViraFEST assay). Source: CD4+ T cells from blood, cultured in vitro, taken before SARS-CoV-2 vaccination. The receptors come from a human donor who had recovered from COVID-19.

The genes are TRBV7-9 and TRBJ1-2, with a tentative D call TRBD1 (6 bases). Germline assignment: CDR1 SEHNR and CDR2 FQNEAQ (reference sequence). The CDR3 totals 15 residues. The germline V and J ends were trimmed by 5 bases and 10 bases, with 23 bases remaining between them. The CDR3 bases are TGTGCCAGCAGCGGGCAGACAGGAGGTGTTGGCGCCTACACCTTC. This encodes CASSGQTGGVGAYTF.

CDR3 in DNA: TGTGCCAGCAGCTTCGGGGGACGGGATAATGAAAAACTGTTTTTT. This codes for CASSFGGRDNEKLFF. The rearrangement joins TRBV7-9 to TRBJ1-4; possible D gene TRBD1, 5 bases. CDR1 is SEHNR and CDR2 is FQNEAQ in the germline V gene (reference sequence). The CDR3 totals 15 residues. V shed 3 bases and J shed 4 bases, with 12 bases lying between them.

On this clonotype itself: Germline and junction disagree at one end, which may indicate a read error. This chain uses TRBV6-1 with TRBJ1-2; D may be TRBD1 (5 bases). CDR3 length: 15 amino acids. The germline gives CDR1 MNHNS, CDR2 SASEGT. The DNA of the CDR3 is TGTGCCATCAGTGAGCCCGGGACGAGTATGGGAGGCTACACCTTC. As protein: CAISEPGTSMGGYTF.

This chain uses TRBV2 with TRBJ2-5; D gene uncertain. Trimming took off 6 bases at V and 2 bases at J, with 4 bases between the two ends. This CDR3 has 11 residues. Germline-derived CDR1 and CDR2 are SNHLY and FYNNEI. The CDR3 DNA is TGTGCCAGCAGGGTTCAAGAGACCCAGTACTTC. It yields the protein CASRVQETQYF.

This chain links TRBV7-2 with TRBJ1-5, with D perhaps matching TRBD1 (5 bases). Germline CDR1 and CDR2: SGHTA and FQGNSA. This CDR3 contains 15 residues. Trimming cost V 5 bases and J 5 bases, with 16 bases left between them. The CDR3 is CASSLGGERYQPQHF. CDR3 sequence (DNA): TGTGCCAGCAGCCTCGGAGGGGAAAGATATCAGCCCCAGCATTTT.

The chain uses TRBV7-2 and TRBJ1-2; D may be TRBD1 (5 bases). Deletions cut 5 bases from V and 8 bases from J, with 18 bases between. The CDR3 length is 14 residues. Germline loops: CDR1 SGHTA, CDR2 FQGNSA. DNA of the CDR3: TGTGCCAGCAGCCCCCTTCGGGACGAAAGGGGCTACACCTTC. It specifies CASSPLRDERGYTF.